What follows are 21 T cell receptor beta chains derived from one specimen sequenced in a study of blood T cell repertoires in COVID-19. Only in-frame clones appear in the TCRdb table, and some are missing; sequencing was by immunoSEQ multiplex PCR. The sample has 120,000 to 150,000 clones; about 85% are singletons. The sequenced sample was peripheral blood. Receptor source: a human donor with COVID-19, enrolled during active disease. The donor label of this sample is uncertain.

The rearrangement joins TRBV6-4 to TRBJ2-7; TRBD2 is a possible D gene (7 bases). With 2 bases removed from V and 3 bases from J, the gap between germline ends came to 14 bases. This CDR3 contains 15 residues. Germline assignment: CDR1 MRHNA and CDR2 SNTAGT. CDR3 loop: CASSDPGEGNYEQYF. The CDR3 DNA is TGTGCCAGCAGTGACCCAGGGGAGGGCAACTACGAGCAGTACTTC.

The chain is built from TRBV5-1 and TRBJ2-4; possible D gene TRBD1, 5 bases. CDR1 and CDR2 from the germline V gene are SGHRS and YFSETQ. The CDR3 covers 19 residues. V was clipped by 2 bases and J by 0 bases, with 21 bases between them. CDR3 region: CASSLTQGSTTLAKNIQYF. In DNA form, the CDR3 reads TGCGCCAGCAGCTTAACCCAGGGATCCACCACCCTAGCCAAAAACATTCAGTACTTC.

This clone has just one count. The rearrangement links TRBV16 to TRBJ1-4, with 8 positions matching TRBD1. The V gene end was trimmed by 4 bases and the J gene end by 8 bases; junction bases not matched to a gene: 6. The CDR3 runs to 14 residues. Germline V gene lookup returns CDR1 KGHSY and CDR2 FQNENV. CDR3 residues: CASSPTGVQEKLFF. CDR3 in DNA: TGTGCCAGCAGCCCGACAGGGGTTCAGGAAAAACTGTTTTTT.

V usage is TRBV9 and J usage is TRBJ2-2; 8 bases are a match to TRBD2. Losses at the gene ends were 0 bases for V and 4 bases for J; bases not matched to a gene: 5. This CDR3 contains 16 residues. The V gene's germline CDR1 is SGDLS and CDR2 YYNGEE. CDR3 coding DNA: TGTGCCAGCAGCGTAGAACTAGCGGACCGCACCGGGGAGCTGTTTTTT. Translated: CASSVELADRTGELFF. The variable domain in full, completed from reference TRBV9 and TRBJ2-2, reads DSGVTQTPKHLITATGQRVTLRCSPRSGDLSVYWYQQSLDQGLQFLIQYYNGEERAKGNILERFSAQQFPDLHSELNLSSLELGDSALYFCASSVELADRTGELFFGEGSRLTVL.

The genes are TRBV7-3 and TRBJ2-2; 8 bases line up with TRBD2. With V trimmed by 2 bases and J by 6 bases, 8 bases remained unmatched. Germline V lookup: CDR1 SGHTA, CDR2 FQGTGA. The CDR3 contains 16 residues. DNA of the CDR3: TGTGCCAGCAGCTTAGAGCCGGGGGGGGCACCCGGGGAGCTGTTTTTT. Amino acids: CASSLEPGGAPGELFF.

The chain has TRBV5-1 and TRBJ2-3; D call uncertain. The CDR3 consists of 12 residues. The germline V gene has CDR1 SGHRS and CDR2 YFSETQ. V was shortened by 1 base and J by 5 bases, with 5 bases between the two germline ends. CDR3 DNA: TGCGCCAGCAGCTTGTCCCAAGATACGCAGTATTTT. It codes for CASSLSQDTQYF. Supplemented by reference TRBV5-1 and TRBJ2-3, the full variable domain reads KAGVTQTPRYLIKTRGQQVTLSCSPISGHRSVSWYQQTPGQGLQFLFEYFSETQRNKGNFPGRFSGRQFSNSRSEMNVSTLELGDSALYLCASSLSQDTQYFGPGTRLTVL.

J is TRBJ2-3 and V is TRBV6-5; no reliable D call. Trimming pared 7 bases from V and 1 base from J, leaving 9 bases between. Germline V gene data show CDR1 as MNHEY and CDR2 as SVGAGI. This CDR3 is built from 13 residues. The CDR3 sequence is CASIRAGTDTQYF. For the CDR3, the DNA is TGTGCCAGCATACGTGCAGGCACAGATACGCAGTATTTT.

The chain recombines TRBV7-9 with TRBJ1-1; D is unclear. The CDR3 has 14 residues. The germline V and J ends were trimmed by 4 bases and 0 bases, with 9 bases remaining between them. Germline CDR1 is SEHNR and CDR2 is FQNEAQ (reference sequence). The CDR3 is CASSSQYMNTEAFF. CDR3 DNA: TGTGCCAGCAGCTCACAGTACATGAACACTGAAGCTTTCTTT.

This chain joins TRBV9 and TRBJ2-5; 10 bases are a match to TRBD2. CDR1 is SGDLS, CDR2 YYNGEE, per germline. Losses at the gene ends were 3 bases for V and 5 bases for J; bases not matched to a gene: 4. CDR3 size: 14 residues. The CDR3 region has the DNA TGTGCCAGCAGCGGTAGCGGGGGGTTCGAGACCCAGTACTTC. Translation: CASSGSGGFETQYF.

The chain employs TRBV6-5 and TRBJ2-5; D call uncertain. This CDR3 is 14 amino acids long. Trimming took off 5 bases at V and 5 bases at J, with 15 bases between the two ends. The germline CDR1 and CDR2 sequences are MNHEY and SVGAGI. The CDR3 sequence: CASSPPESRETQYF. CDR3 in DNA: TGTGCCAGCAGTCCCCCCGAGAGCAGGGAGACCCAGTACTTC.

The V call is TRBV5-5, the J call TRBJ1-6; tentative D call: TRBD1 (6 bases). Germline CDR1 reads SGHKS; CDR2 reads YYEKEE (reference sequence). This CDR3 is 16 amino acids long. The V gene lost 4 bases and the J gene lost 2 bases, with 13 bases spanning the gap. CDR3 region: CASSAQGLTYNSPLHF. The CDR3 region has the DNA TGTGCCAGCAGCGCACAGGGCCTTACCTATAATTCACCCCTCCACTTT.

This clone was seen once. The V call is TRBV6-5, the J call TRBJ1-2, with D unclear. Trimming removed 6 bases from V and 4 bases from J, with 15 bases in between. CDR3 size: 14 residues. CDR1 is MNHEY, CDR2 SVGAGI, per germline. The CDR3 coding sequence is TGTGCCAGCAGGACCCCCACAGACCCCTATGGCTACACCTTC. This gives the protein CASRTPTDPYGYTF.

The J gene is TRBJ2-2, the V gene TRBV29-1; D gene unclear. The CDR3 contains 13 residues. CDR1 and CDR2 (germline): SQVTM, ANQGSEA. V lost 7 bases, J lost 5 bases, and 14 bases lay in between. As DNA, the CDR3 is TGCAGCGCTCAAGAGAGGATTACCGGGGAGCTGTTTTTT. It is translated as CSAQERITGELFF.

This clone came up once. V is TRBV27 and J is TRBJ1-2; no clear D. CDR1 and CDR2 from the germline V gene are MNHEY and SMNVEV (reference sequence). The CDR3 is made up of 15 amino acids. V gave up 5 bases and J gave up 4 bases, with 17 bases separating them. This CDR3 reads CASSPPDGLGYGYTF. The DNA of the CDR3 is TGTGCCAGCAGTCCCCCCGATGGGCTTGGCTATGGCTACACCTTC.

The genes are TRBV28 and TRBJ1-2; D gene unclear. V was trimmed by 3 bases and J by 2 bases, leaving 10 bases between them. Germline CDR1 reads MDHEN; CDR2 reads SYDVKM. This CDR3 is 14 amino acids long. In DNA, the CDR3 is TGTGCCAGCAGTTTTGGAGGGCCCAACTATGGCTACACCTTC. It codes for CASSFGGPNYGYTF.

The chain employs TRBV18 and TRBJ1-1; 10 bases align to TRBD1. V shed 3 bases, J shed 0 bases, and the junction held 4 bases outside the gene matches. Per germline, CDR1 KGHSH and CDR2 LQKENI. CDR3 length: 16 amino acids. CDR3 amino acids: CASSPQGQGLNTEAFF. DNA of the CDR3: TGTGCCAGCTCACCCCAGGGACAGGGGTTGAACACTGAAGCTTTCTTT.

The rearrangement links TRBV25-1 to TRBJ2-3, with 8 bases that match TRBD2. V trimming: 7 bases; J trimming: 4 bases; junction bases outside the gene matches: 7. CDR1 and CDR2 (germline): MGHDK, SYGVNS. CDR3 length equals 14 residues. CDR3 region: CASIQAGAADTQYF. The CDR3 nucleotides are TGTGCCAGCATTCAAGCGGGGGCGGCAGATACGCAGTATTTT.

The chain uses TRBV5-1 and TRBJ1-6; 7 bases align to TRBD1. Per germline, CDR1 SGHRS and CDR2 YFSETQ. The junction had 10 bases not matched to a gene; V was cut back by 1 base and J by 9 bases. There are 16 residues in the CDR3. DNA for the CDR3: TGCGCCAGCAGCTTGTACCAGGGGGGATTGGGTTCACCCCTCCACTTT. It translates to CASSLYQGGLGSPLHF.

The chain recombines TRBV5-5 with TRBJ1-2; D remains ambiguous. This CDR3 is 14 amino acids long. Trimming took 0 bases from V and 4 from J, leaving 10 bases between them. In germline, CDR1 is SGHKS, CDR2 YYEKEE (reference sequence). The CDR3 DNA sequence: TGTGCCAGCAGCTTGGAATACGGTACCTATGGCTACACCTTC. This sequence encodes CASSLEYGTYGYTF.

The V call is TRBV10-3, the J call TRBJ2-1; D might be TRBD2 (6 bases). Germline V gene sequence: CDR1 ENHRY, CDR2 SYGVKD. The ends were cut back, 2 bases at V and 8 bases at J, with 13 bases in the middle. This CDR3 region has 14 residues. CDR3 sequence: CAISETSTGDEQFF. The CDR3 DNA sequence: TGTGCCATCAGTGAGACTAGCACGGGGGATGAGCAGTTCTTC.

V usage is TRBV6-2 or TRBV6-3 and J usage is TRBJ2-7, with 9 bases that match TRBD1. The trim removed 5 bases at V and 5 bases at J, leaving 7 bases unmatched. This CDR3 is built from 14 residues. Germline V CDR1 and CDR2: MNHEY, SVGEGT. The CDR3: CASSHPGQGDEQYF. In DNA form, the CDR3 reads TGTGCCAGCAGTCATCCGGGACAGGGCGACGAGCAGTACTTC.